This section outlines one T cell receptor beta chain sequence together with its context. The data are from a study of blood T cell repertoires in COVID-19. About the study: Whether acute or convalescent, the COVID-19 samples came from the United States, Italy and Spain. Sources were T cells, B-cell-depleted T cells, or PBMCs; the material itself was cDNA or gDNA.

Only in-frame clones appear in the TCRdb table, and some are missing; sequencing was by immunoSEQ multiplex PCR. The sample lists roughly 220,000 clones; roughly 88% were seen once. Germline assignment: CDR1 LGHNT and CDR2 FRNRAP. This CDR3 is built from 15 residues. The ends were cut back, 4 bases at V and 5 bases at J, with 17 bases in the middle. The chain recombines TRBV12-5 with TRBJ1-1; D is perhaps TRBD1 (6 bases). Sequencing was carried out using PBMCs or T cells enriched from blood (not recorded which). This TCR was recovered from a middle-aged woman with acute COVID-19. The CDR3 DNA reads as TGTGCTAGTGGTTCTTTACAGGGTGCTAAAACTGAAGCTTTCTTT. It specifies CASGSLQGAKTEAFF.